The present TCR beta chain was sequenced within a study of blood T cell repertoires in COVID-19. Whole-study context: The United States, Italy and Spain were the sources of the acute and convalescent COVID-19 samples. In each case, the material was cDNA or gDNA derived from T cells, B-cell-depleted T cells, or PBMCs.

Germline V gene data show CDR1 as SGHRS and CDR2 as YFSETQ. V lost 0 bases and J lost 2, with 12 bases in between. The CDR3 contains 16 residues. The authors' processing: Counts of nucleated cells, estimated from reference gene primer amplification, were obtained. TCRdb's table, derived via immunoSEQ multiplex PCR, lists solely in-frame clones and lacks some. V and J calls plus clone size are reproduced from that table; the DNA served to infer D and trimming. The sample comprises roughly 55,000 clones, almost 80% of which are singletons, and over 10% rests with the top ten. The sequencing input was peripheral blood. The TCR originated in an elderly man with acute or convalescent COVID-19. The chain joins TRBV5-1 to TRBJ2-1, with D possibly matching TRBD2 (5 bases). CDR3 nucleotides: TGCGCCAGCAGCTTGGAGTCGGGGTTGGCCTACAATGAGCAGTTCTTC. Translation gives CASSLESGLAYNEQFF.